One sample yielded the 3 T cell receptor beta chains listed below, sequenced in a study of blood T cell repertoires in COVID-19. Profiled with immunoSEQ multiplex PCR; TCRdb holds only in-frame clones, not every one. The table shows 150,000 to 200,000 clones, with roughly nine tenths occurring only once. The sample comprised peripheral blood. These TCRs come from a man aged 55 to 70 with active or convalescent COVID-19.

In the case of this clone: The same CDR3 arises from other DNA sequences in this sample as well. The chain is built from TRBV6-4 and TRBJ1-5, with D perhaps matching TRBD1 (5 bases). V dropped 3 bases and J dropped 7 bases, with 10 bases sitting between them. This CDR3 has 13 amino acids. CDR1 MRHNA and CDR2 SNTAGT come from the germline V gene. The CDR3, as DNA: TGTGCCAGCAGTGAGGGGGGGAGGCAGCCCCAGCATTTT. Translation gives CASSEGGRQPQHF.

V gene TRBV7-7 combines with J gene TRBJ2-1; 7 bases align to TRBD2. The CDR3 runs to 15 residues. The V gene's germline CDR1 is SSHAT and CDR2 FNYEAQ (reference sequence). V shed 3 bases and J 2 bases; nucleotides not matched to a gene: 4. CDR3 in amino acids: CASSFASGPYNEQFF. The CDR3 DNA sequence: TGTGCCAGCAGCTTTGCTAGCGGTCCCTACAATGAGCAGTTCTTC. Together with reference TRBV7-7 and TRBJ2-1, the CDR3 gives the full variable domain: GAGVSQSPRYKVTKRGQDVTLRCDPISSHATLYWYQQALGQGPEFLTYFNYEAQPDKSGLPSDRFSAERPEGSISTLTIQRTEQRDSAMYRCASSFASGPYNEQFFGPGTRLTVL.

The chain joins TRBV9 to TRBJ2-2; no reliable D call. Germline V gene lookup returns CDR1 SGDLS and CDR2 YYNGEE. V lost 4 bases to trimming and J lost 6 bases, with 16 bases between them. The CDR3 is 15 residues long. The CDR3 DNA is TGTGCCAGCAGCCCCCCGGCGGATCCAGCCGGGGAGCTGTTTTTT. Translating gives CASSPPADPAGELFF.